The clone carrying this T cell receptor beta chain was seen once. The sample belongs to a study of shared T cell receptors in the human thymus. The length of the CDR3 is 15 residues. V was trimmed by 7 bases and J by 4 bases, leaving 17 bases between them. From germline, CDR1 is KGHSH and CDR2 LQKENI. Using immunoSEQ multiplex PCR, the repertoire was profiled, and TCRdb retains in-frame clones only, with some absent. The sample has 700,000 or so clones; 70% to 90% are singletons. These records were also assigned to another study, of human thymus T cells. From that study: Donation came from healthy Finnish infants having corrective surgery for congenital heart defects. What appeared biased in thymic and blood repertoires was the usage of V and J genes. Among unrelated individuals, related research reported thymic repertoires that overlapped highly.

The specimen sequenced was thymocytes. The chain has TRBV18 and TRBJ1-3; D gene ambiguous. The source of this sequence is a girl under three years old with a congenital heart defect. The CDR3 coding sequence is TGTGCCAGCTACCATAGCGGTTGGAAGGGAAACACCATATATTTT. The encoded protein is CASYHSGWKGNTIYF.